This T cell receptor beta chain was found in a study of blood T cell repertoires in COVID-19. Study in general: The United States, Italy and Spain supplied acute and convalescent COVID-19 samples. Nucleic acid was either cDNA or gDNA, and it came from T cells, B-cell-depleted T cells, or PBMCs.

Authors' data handling: Quantification of nucleated cells was approximated via reference gene primer amplification. Libraries were prepared by immunoSEQ multiplex PCR; TCRdb keeps only in-frame clonotypes and omits some of them. V, J and clone size derive from that table, while D and trimming were established from the DNA sequence. The sample yields about 89,000 clones, roughly 96% seen once. Sequencing used peripheral blood. This TCR was recovered from a human donor with active COVID-19. The donor label of this sample is uncertain.

In DNA, the CDR3 is TGTGCCAGCAGTTTGTCAGTATCATCCTATGGCTACACCTTC. As protein: CASSLSVSSYGYTF. The chain employs TRBV28 and TRBJ1-2; D remains unclear. This CDR3 spans 14 amino acids. Germline values: CDR1 MDHEN, CDR2 SYDVKM. Deletions cut 3 bases from V and 4 bases from J, with 12 bases between.